This T cell receptor beta chain was retrieved from a study of blood T cell repertoires in COVID-19. Overall study: Sources were T cells, B-cell-depleted T cells, or PBMCs; the material itself was cDNA or gDNA.

In the study's own analysis: Counts of nucleated cells, estimated from reference gene primer amplification, were obtained. Profiling relied on immunoSEQ multiplex PCR, and the TCRdb table lists in-frame clones only, not all of them. V and J calls and clone size are copied from that table; D and trimming were computed from the DNA. The sample carries 110,000 or so clones, around 74% recorded once. This CDR3 contains 14 residues. J lost 7 bases, V lost 2 bases, and 7 bases had no gene match. Germline CDR1 is SGHNT and CDR2 is YYREEE (reference sequence). The genes are TRBV5-4 and TRBJ1-1; 8 bases are shared with TRBD1. Sequenced: peripheral blood. This TCR came from a woman aged 70-85 years with acute or convalescent COVID-19. CDR3 in amino acids: CASSLGGQGIEAFF. The CDR3 nucleotides read TGTGCCAGCAGCTTAGGCGGACAGGGAATTGAAGCTTTCTTT.